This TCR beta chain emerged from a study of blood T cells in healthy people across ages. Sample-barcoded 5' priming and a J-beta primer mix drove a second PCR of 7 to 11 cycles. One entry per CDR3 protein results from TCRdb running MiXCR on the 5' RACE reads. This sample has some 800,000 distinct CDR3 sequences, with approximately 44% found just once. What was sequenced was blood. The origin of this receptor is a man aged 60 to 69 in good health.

CDR3 DNA sequence: TGTGCCTGGCAAAGGGACAGGTCCTACGAGCAGTACTTC. Its protein is CAWQRDRSYEQYF. The chain is built from TRBV30 and TRBJ2-7; 8 bases line up with TRBD1. The CDR3 is made up of 13 amino acids. Germline values: CDR1 GTSNPN, CDR2 SVGIG (reference sequence). V shed 5 bases, J shed 1 base, and the junction held 4 bases outside the gene matches. The variable domain in full, completed from reference TRBV30 and TRBJ2-7, reads SQTIHQWPATLVQPVGSPLSLECTVEGTSNPNLYWYRQAAGRGLQLLFYSVGIGQISSEVPQNLSASRPQDRQFILSSKKLLLSDSGFYLCAWQRDRSYEQYFGPGTRLTVT.